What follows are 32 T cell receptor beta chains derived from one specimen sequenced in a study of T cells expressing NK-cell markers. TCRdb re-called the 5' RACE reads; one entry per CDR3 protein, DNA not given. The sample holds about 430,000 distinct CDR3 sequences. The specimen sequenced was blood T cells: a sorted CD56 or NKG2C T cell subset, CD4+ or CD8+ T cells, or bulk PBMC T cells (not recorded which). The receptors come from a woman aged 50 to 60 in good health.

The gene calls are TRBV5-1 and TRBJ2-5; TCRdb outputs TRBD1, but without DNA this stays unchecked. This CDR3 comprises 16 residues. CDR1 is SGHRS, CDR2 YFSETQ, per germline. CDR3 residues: CASRSFRDRHGQTQYF. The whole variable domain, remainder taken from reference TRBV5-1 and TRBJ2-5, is KAGVTQTPRYLIKTRGQQVTLSCSPISGHRSVSWYQQTPGQGLQFLFEYFSETQRNKGNFPGRFSGRQFSNSRSEMNVSTLELGDSALYLCASRSFRDRHGQTQYFGPGTRLLVL.

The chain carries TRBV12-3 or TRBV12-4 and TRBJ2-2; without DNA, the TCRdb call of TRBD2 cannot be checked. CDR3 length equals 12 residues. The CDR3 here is CASRGPLGELFF.

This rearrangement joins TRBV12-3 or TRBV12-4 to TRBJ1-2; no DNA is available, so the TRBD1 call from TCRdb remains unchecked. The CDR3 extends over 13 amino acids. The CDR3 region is CASSSGTGFGYTF.

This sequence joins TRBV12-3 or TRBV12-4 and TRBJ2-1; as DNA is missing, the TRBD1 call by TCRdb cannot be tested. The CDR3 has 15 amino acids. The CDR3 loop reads CASSFVPGSYNEQFF.

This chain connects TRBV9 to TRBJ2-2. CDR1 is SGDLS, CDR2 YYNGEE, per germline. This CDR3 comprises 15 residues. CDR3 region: CASSIGVVGTGELFF.

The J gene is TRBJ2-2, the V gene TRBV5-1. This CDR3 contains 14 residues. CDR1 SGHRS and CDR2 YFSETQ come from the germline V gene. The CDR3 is CASSLFRMAGELFF.

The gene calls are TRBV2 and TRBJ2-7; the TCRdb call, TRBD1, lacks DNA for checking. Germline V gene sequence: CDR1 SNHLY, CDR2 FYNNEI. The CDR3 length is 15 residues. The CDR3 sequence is CASSEGWGQTYEQYF.

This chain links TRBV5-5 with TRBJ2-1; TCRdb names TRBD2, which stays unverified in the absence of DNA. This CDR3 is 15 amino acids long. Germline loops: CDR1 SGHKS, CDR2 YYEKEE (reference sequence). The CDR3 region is CASSLGGLAFLEQFF. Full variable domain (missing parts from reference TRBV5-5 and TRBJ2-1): DAGVTQSPTHLIKTRGQQVTLRCSPISGHKSVSWYQQVLGQGPQFIFQYYEKEERGRGNFPDRFSARQFPNYSSELNVNALLLGDSALYLCASSLGGLAFLEQFFGPGTRLTVL.

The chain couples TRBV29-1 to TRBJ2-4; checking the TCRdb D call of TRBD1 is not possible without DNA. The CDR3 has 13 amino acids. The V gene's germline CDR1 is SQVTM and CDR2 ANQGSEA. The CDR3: CSVGTPLGNIQYF.

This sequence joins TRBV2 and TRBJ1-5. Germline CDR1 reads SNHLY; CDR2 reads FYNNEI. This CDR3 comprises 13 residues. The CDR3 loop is CASSDDGSQPQHF.

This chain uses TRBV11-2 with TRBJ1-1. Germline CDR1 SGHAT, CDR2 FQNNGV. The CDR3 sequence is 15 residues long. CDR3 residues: CASSLVQNLNTEAFF.

CDR3: CASSQDYFYEQYF. The V gene is TRBV4-2, the J gene TRBJ2-7. The CDR3 has 13 amino acids. The germline CDR1 and CDR2 sequences are LGHNA and YNFKEQ.

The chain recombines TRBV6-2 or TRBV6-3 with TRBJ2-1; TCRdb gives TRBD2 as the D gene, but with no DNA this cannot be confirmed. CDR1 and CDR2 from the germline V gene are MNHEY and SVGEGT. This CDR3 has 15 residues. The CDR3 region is CASSIVLRERGEQFF.

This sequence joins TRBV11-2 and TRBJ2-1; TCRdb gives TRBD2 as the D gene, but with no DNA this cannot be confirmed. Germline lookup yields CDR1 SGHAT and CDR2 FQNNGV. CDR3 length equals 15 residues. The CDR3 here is CASSLLAGIGNEQFF.

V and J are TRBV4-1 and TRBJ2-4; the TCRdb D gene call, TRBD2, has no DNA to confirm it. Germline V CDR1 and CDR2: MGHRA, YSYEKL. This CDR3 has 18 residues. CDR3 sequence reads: CASSQVSTSGHTTPIQYF.

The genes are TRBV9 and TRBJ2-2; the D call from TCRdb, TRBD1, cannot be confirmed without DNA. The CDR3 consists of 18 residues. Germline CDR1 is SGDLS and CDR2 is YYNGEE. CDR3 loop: CASSVVPGPTPGTGELFF.

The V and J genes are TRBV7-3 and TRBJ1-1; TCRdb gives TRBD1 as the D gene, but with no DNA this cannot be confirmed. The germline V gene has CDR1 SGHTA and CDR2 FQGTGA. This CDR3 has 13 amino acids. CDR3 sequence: CASSSRTAGEAFF.

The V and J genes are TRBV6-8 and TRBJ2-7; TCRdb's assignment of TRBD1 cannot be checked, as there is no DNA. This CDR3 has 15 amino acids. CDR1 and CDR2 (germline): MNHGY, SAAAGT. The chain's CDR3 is CASSYSMTGPYEQYF.

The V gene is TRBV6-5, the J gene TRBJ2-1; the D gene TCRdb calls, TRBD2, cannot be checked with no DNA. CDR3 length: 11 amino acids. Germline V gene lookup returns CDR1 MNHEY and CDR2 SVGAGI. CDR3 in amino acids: CASSPPDEQFF.

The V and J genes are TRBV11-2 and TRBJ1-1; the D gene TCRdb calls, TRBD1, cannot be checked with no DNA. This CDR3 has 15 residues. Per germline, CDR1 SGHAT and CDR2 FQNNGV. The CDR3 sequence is CASAETRVLGTEAFF.

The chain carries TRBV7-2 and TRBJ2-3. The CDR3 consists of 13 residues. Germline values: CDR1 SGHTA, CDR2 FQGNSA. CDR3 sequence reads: CASSFEVVGMQYF.

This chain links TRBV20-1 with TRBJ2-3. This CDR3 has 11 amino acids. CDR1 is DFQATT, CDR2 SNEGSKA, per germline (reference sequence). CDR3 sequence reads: CSAGLGDTQYF.

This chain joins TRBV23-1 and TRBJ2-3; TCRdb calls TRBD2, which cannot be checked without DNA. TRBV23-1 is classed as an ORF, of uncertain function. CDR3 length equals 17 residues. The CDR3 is CASSQSLAGEIRNTQYF.

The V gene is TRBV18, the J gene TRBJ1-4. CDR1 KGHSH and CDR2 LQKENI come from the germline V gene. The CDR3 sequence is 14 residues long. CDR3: CASSPLRVSEKLFF.

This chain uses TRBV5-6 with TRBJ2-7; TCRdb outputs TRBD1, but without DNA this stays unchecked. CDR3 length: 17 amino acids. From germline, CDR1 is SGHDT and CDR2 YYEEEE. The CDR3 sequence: CASSLNGGVRPSYEQYF.

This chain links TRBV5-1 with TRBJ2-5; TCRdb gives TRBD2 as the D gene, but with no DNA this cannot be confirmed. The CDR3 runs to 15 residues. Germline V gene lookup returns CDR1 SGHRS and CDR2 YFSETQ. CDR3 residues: CASSLWASGSETQYF.

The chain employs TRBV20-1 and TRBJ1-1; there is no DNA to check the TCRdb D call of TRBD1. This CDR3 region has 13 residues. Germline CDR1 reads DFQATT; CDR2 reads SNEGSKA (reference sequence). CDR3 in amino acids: CSAEGTANTEAFF.

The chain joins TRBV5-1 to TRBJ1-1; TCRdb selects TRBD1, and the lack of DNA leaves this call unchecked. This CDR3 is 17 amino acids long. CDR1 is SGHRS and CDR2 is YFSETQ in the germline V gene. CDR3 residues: CASSLVTGSMVNTEAFF.

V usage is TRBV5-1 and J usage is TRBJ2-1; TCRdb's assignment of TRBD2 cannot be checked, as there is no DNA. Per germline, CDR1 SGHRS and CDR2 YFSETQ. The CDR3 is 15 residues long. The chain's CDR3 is CASSLVQGRPNEQFF. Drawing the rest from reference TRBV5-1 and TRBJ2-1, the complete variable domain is KAGVTQTPRYLIKTRGQQVTLSCSPISGHRSVSWYQQTPGQGLQFLFEYFSETQRNKGNFPGRFSGRQFSNSRSEMNVSTLELGDSALYLCASSLVQGRPNEQFFGPGTRLTVL.

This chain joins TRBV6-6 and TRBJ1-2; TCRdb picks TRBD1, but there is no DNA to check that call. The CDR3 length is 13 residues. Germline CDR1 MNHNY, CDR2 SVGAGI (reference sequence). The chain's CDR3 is CASSLRGVYGYTF.

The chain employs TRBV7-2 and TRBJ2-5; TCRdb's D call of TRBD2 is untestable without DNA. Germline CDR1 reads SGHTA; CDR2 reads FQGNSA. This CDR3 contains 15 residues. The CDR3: CASSLGAAGVETQYF.

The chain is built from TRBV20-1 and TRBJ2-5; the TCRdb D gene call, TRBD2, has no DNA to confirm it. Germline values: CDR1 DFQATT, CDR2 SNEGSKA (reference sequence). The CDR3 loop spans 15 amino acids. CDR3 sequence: CSASWVAGTKETQYF.